These 30 T cell receptor beta chains share one sample of origin, sequenced in a study of T-cell memory formation after mild COVID-19. TCRdb reprocessed the 5' RACE reads via MiXCR and lists one record per CDR3 protein. The sample carries 250,000 to 300,000 distinct CDR3 sequences, roughly 15% recorded once. Material for sequencing was PBMCs or a T cell subset sorted from them (not recorded which). These receptors originate from a man aged 18 to 29 who had mild COVID-19 (a few samples of this study predate the infection). Cell type and time point are not known.

This clonotype has more than one count but fewer than ten. The gene calls are TRBV20-1 and TRBJ2-5, with 7 bases that match TRBD1. This CDR3 region has 14 residues. Germline-derived CDR1 and CDR2 are DFQATT and SNEGSKA (reference sequence). V trimming: 5 bases; J trimming: 4 bases; junction bases outside the gene matches: 10. CDR3 DNA sequence: TGCAGTGCTTTTAGGGACAGTCCATCAGAGACCCAGTACTTC. Translated: CSAFRDSPSETQYF.

This clonotype has only a few counts. CDR3 in amino acids: CSVRQAYEQYF. CDR3 nucleotides: TGCAGCGTTCGACAGGCCTACGAGCAGTACTTC. The chain links TRBV29-1 to TRBJ2-7; possibly TRBD1 for D (6 bases). Per germline, CDR1 SQVTM and CDR2 ANQGSEA. V shed 5 bases and J shed 2 bases, with 7 bases lying between them. The CDR3 has 11 residues.

This clonotype came up many times. The J gene is TRBJ1-1, the V gene TRBV29-1, with 8 bases matching TRBD1. V lost 3 bases and J lost 11; bases outside the gene matches: 14. Per germline, CDR1 SQVTM and CDR2 ANQGSEA. This CDR3 contains 14 residues. In nucleotides, the CDR3 is TGCAGCGTTGAGCACGGGACAGGAAACATTTTGGCTTTCTTT. The encoded protein is CSVEHGTGNILAFF.

This clonotype was recorded many times. V is TRBV4-3 and J is TRBJ2-7; 9 nucleotides agree with TRBD1. Looked up from germline, CDR1 is LGHNA and CDR2 is YSLEER. V trimming: 5 bases; J trimming: 0 bases; junction bases outside the gene matches: 2. The CDR3 has 14 amino acids. CDR3 in amino acids: CASSRGQGSYEQYF. The CDR3 DNA reads TGCGCCAGCAGCAGGGGACAGGGCTCCTACGAGCAGTACTTC.

The V call is TRBV4-3, the J call TRBJ1-1; no definite D call. The CDR3 is 12 amino acids. Germline CDR1 reads LGHNA; CDR2 reads YSLEER. Trimming stripped 1 base from V and 7 bases from J, with 7 bases between. The CDR3 bases are TGCGCCAGCAGCCAAGCTCGGGGTGAAGCTTTCTTT. Translating it yields CASSQARGEAFF.

This clonotype was counted at least ten times. The chain recombines TRBV3-1 with TRBJ1-4; D remains unclear. Germline CDR1 reads LGHDT; CDR2 reads YNNKEL (reference sequence). The CDR3 spans 17 residues. The V end was cut by 0 bases, the J end by 8 bases, with 19 bases between. CDR3 DNA sequence: TGTGCCAGCAGCCAAGAGACTGGGCGGGGTCGGCGGGAAAAACTGTTTTTT. It encodes CASSQETGRGRREKLFF.

This clonotype has only a few counts. The J gene is TRBJ2-2, the V gene TRBV7-9; D unclear. This CDR3 spans 15 amino acids. V was clipped by 3 bases and J by 5 bases, with 13 bases between them. From germline, CDR1 is SEHNR and CDR2 FQNEAQ (reference sequence). CDR3 in DNA: TGTGCCAGCAGCTTTCAGCATGGGTGGACCGGGGAGCTGTTTTTT. It specifies CASSFQHGWTGELFF.

The chain is built from TRBV6-2 or TRBV6-3 and TRBJ2-7; D unclear. This CDR3 comprises 11 residues. The V end lost 5 bases, the J end lost 6 bases, and 8 bases lay between the germline ends. Per the germline V gene, CDR1 is MNHEY and CDR2 is SVGEGT. The CDR3 coding sequence is TGTGCCAGCAGTAACGGACCCGAGCAGTACGTC. Its translation is CASSNGPEQYV.

DNA for the CDR3: TGTGCCAGCAGGGTAGCGGGGGGGCGTGAGACCCAGTACTTC. Encoded protein: CASRVAGGRETQYF. The V and J genes are TRBV7-2 and TRBJ2-5; 11 nucleotides align to TRBD2. This CDR3 region has 14 residues. CDR1 SGHTA and CDR2 FQGNSA come from the germline V gene. V lost 6 bases, J lost 5 bases, and 5 bases stayed unmatched.

The rearrangement joins TRBV20-1 to TRBJ2-1; 10 bases are shared with TRBD2. With V trimmed by 3 bases and J by 0 bases, 5 bases remained unmatched. This CDR3 is 16 amino acids long. Germline CDR1 DFQATT, CDR2 SNEGSKA (reference sequence). CDR3 sequence: CSARRTSGSSYNEQFF. The CDR3 DNA follows: TGCAGTGCTAGGAGGACTAGCGGATCCTCCTACAATGAGCAGTTCTTC.

V and J are TRBV7-2 and TRBJ2-2; the match to TRBD1 covers 11 bases. V lost 5 bases to trimming and J lost 10 bases; unmatched junction nucleotides: 6. Germline CDR1 SGHTA, CDR2 FQGNSA. The CDR3 contains 14 residues. CDR3 DNA sequence: TGTGCCAGCAGCGAAGGACAGGGGGCATTGGAGCTGTTTTTT. It yields the protein CASSEGQGALELFF.

The V call is TRBV7-9, the J call TRBJ1-1, with D perhaps matching TRBD1 (5 bases). The CDR3 loop spans 13 amino acids. Trimming cost V 6 bases and J 4 bases, with 12 bases left between them. The germline CDR1 and CDR2 sequences are SEHNR and FQNEAQ (reference sequence). The CDR3 region is CASRPRGGTEAFF. The CDR3 nucleotides are TGTGCCAGCAGGCCAAGGGGCGGCACTGAAGCTTTCTTT.

V gene TRBV5-6 combines with J gene TRBJ2-7, with 7 bases fitting TRBD2. The CDR3 contains 14 residues. The germline gives CDR1 SGHDT, CDR2 YYEEEE. V was clipped by 5 bases and J by 4 bases; unmatched bases: 9. CDR3 amino acids: CASRSRETWYEQYV. DNA for the CDR3: TGTGCCAGCAGGTCGCGGGAGACTTGGTACGAGCAGTACGTC.

This clonotype was seen at least ten times. This chain joins TRBV7-2 and TRBJ1-1, with D tentatively TRBD1 (5 bases). Deletions cut 5 bases from V and 1 base from J, with 11 bases between. CDR1 and CDR2 from the germline V gene are SGHTA and FQGNSA. This CDR3 spans 14 amino acids. The CDR3 here is CASSPRDRNTEAFF. CDR3 DNA sequence: TGTGCCAGCAGCCCCCGCGACAGGAACACTGAAGCTTTCTTT.

The chain links TRBV29-1 to TRBJ2-2; no clear D gene. Trimming took 6 bases from V and 7 from J, leaving 9 bases between them. This CDR3 spans 11 amino acids. The germline V gene has CDR1 SQVTM and CDR2 ANQGSEA. The CDR3 spells CSVPRGGELFF. CDR3 DNA sequence: TGCAGCGTGCCTCGCGGCGGGGAGCTGTTTTTT.

This clonotype was seen only a few times. The chain couples TRBV9 to TRBJ2-3; the match to TRBD1 covers 8 bases. With V trimmed by 7 bases and J by 0 bases, 13 bases remained unmatched. CDR1 and CDR2 (germline): SGDLS, YYNGEE. This CDR3 is built from 17 residues. The CDR3 sequence is CASSRERQGTSTDTQYF. The DNA for the CDR3 is TGTGCCAGCTCGCGAGAGAGACAGGGGACTAGCACAGATACGCAGTATTTT.

This clonotype was observed many times. The rearrangement links TRBV6-6 to TRBJ2-1; D possibly corresponds to TRBD1 (7 bases). V was cut by 5 bases and J by 6 bases, with 20 bases left in between. In germline, CDR1 is MNHNY, CDR2 SVGAGI (reference sequence). This CDR3 has 16 amino acids. CDR3 residues: CASSGWTGGQFNEQFF. CDR3 DNA: TGTGCCAGCAGTGGATGGACCGGGGGACAGTTCAATGAGCAGTTCTTC.

This clonotype was found a few times. This chain links TRBV20-1 with TRBJ2-1; 11 bases fit TRBD2. Germline CDR1 DFQATT, CDR2 SNEGSKA (reference sequence). V lost 0 bases, J lost 3 bases, and 4 bases stayed unmatched. This CDR3 has 16 amino acids. The CDR3 DNA sequence: TGCAGTGCTAGAGATCTGGGACTAGCGGACTACAATGAGCAGTTCTTC. Its translation is CSARDLGLADYNEQFF.

This clonotype was counted many times. J is TRBJ2-1 and V is TRBV5-1; TRBD2 matches at 12 bases. The CDR3 is 16 residues long. V dropped 4 bases and J dropped 8; count of bases not matched to a gene: 10. Germline CDR1 and CDR2: SGHRS and YFSETQ. As DNA, the CDR3 is TGCGCCAGCAGCGTGACTAGCGGGGGCATGGGGCATGAGCAGTTCTTC. It encodes CASSVTSGGMGHEQFF.

This chain uses TRBV3-1 with TRBJ2-5; D might be TRBD1 (5 bases). The CDR3 totals 17 residues. V dropped 5 bases and J dropped 5 bases, with 24 bases sitting between them. Per the germline V gene, CDR1 is LGHDT and CDR2 is YNNKEL (reference sequence). The CDR3 bases are TGTGCCAGCAGCTACACAGGTGTGGAATGGGCCCGGGAGACCCAGTACTTC. This sequence encodes CASSYTGVEWARETQYF.

The sample holds many counts of this clonotype. The chain links TRBV3-1 to TRBJ2-2, with D perhaps matching TRBD2 (5 bases). V lost 6 bases, J lost 8 bases, and 13 bases lay in between. The CDR3 extends over 13 amino acids. Looked up from germline, CDR1 is LGHDT and CDR2 is YNNKEL (reference sequence). CDR3 coding DNA: TGTGCCAGCAGGGACTTCCTGGATGGGGAGCTGTTTTTT. It translates to CASRDFLDGELFF.

CDR3 nucleotide sequence: TGCAGTGCTAGCGATTCGGGGGGGACCGGGTCCGGGGAGCTGTTTTTT. It is translated as CSASDSGGTGSGELFF. This sequence joins TRBV20-1 and TRBJ2-2, with 8 bases aligning to TRBD2. The CDR3 is 16 amino acids. V lost 3 bases and J lost 6; bases outside the gene matches: 12. Germline loops: CDR1 DFQATT, CDR2 SNEGSKA (reference sequence).

This clonotype was counted a few times. The chain has TRBV30 and TRBJ2-7, with TRBD1 identical over 9 bases. Germline CDR1 and CDR2: GTSNPN and SVGIG (reference sequence). The CDR3 loop spans 13 amino acids. V lost 0 bases to trimming and J lost 5 bases; unmatched junction nucleotides: 2. As DNA, the CDR3 is TGTGCCTGGAGTGTGGGGACAGGGAACGAGCAGTACTTC. This sequence encodes CAWSVGTGNEQYF.

The chain recombines TRBV7-8 with TRBJ1-2; TRBD1 might be the D (5 bases). The CDR3 consists of 14 residues. In germline, CDR1 is SGHVS, CDR2 FQNEAQ. Trimming took 6 bases from V and 2 from J, leaving 13 bases between them. CDR3 protein: CASSLAGQNYGYTF. CDR3 nucleotides: TGTGCCAGCAGTCTCGCGGGGCAGAACTATGGCTACACCTTC.

The rearrangement joins TRBV4-3 to TRBJ1-5; the D is unclear. There are 13 residues in the CDR3. Germline CDR1 LGHNA, CDR2 YSLEER. V was pared by 0 bases and J by 5 bases, with 5 bases between. The CDR3 region is CASSQDGDQPQHF. CDR3 DNA sequence: TGCGCCAGCAGCCAAGATGGGGATCAGCCCCAGCATTTT.

The chain employs TRBV4-3 and TRBJ2-2; a possible D gene is TRBD1 (5 bases). Trimming removed 0 bases from V and 3 bases from J, with 14 bases in between. Per germline, CDR1 LGHNA and CDR2 YSLEER. The CDR3 loop spans 17 amino acids. The CDR3 is CASSQDKLGRYTGELFF. The CDR3, as DNA: TGCGCCAGCAGCCAAGATAAGCTGGGGCGGTACACCGGGGAGCTGTTTTTT.

The V and J genes are TRBV5-5 and TRBJ1-6; tentative D call: TRBD1 (5 bases). V was trimmed by 1 base and J by 8 bases, leaving 13 bases between them. CDR1 SGHKS and CDR2 YYEKEE come from the germline V gene (reference sequence). CDR3 size: 15 residues. CDR3 loop: CASSLRTWGDSPLHF. CDR3 nucleotides: TGTGCCAGCAGCTTGCGGACCTGGGGGGATTCACCCCTCCACTTT. Full variable domain (rest looked up from reference TRBV5-5 and TRBJ1-6): DAGVTQSPTHLIKTRGQQVTLRCSPISGHKSVSWYQQVLGQGPQFIFQYYEKEERGRGNFPDRFSARQFPNYSSELNVNALLLGDSALYLCASSLRTWGDSPLHFGNGTRLTVT.

The CDR3 region has the DNA TGTGCCAGCAGCGTAGGAGGTAGCAAGTTCTTC. As protein: CASSVGGSKFF. The gene calls are TRBV9 and TRBJ2-1; D ambiguous. Deletions cut 0 bases from V and 14 bases from J, with 9 bases between. The CDR3 totals 11 residues. From germline, CDR1 is SGDLS and CDR2 YYNGEE.

The V gene is TRBV28, the J gene TRBJ2-3, with 8 positions matching TRBD1. The CDR3 sequence is 14 residues long. The germline CDR1 and CDR2 sequences are MDHEN and SYDVKM. Trimming took 5 bases from V and 3 from J; bases not matched to a gene: 4. CDR3 amino acids: CASSIQGATDTQYF. The CDR3 nucleotides read TGTGCCAGCAGTATCCAGGGGGCGACAGATACGCAGTATTTT. The variable domain in full, with the rest retrieved from reference TRBV28 and TRBJ2-3, is DVKVTQSSRYLVKRTGEKVFLECVQDMDHENMFWYRQDPGLGLRLIYFSYDVKMKEKGDIPEGYSVSREKKERFSLILESASTNQTSMYLCASSIQGATDTQYFGPGTRLTVL.

The genes are TRBV12-3 or TRBV12-4 and TRBJ2-1; 10 bases agree with TRBD2. J lost 7 bases, V lost 7 bases, and 4 bases had no gene match. The CDR3 is 13 amino acids. Written as DNA, the CDR3 is TGTGCCAGCACAGCGGGGGGGCCGAATGAGCAGTTCTTC. Its translation: CASTAGGPNEQFF.